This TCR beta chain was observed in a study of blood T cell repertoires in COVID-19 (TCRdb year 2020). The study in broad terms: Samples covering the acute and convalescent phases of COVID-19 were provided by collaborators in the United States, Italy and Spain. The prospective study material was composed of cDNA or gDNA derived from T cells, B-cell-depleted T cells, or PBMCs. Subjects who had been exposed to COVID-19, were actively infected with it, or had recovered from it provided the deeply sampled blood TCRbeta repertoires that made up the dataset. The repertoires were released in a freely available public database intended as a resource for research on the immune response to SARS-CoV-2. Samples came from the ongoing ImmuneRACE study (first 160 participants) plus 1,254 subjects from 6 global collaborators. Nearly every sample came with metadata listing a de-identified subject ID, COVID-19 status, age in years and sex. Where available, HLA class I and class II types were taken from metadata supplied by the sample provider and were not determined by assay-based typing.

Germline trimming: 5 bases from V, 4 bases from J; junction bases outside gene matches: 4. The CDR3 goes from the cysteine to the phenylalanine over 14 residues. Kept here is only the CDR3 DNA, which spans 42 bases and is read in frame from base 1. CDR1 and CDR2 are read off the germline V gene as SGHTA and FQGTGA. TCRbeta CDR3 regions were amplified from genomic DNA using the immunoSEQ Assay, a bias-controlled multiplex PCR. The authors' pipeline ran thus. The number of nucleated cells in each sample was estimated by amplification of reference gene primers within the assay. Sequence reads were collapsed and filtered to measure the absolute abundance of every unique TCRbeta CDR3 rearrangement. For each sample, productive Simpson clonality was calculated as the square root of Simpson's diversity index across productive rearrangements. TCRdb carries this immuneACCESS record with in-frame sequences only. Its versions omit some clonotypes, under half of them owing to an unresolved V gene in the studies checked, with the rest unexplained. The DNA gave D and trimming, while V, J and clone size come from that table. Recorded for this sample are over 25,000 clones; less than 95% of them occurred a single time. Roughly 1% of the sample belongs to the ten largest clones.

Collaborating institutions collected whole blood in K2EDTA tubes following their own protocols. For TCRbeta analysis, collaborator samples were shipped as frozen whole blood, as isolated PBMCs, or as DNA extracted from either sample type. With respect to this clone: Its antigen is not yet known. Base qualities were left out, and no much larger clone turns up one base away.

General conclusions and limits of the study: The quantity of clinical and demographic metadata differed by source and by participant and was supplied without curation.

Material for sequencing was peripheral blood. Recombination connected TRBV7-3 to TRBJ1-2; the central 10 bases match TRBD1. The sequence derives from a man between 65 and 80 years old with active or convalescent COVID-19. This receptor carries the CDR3 CASSRDRGGYGYTF. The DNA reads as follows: TGTGCCAGCAGCCGGGACAGGGGAGGCTATGGCTACACCTTC. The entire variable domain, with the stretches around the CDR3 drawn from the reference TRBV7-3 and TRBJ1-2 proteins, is GAGVSQTPSNKVTEKGKYVELRCDPISGHTALYWYRQSLGQGPEFLIYFQGTGAADDSGLPNDRFFAVRPEGSVSTLKIQRTERGDSAVYLCASSRDRGGYGYTFGSGTRLTVV.